The present entry profiles one T cell receptor beta chain with its context. Its antigen is as yet unknown. These data are taken from a study of shared clonotypes between healthy human individuals. Study results and limitations: Sequencing depth was expected to influence donor clonotype sharing. Naive subsets usually exceeded memory subsets in estimated richness.

The V gene's germline CDR1 is MNHEY and CDR2 SVGAGI. Between the trimmed V and J ends, which lost 5 bases and 2 bases, there was a span of 10 bases. The CDR3 is 13 amino acids. Clones were sequenced by immunoSEQ multiplex PCR, and TCRdb holds only the in-frame ones, with some missing. The data show roughly 300,000 clones, about 70% seen once. This clonotype originated in a man aged 25 to 45 in good health. The sequenced sample was memory CD4+ T cells sorted from blood. Specified subset: CD45RA-negative fraction. J is TRBJ2-7 and V is TRBV6-5; no clear D. The CDR3 spells CASSNPVTYEQYF. CDR3 DNA: TGTGCCAGCAGTAACCCGGTTACCTACGAGCAGTACTTC.